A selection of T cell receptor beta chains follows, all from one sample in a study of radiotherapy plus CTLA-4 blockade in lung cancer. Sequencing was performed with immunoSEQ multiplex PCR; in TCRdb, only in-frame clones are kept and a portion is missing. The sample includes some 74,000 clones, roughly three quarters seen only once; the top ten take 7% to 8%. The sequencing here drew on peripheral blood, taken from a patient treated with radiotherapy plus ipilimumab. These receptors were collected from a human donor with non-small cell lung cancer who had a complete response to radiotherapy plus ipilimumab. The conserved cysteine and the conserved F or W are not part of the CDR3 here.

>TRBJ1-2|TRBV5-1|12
ASSPSQGFYGYT
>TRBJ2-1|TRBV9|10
ASSNPGTDQF
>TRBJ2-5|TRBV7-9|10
AGRGLSETQY
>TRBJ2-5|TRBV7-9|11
ASSLENQETQY
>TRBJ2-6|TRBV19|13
ASSSGETGANVLT
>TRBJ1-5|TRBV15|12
ATRRQGAGQPQH
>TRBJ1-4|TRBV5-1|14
ASSQSTKRTNEKLF
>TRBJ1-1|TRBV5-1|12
ASSLWGWDTEAF
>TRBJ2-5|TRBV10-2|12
ASSEGQFLETQY
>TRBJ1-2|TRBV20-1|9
SARNDYGYT
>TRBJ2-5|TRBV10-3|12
AISAGGPRETQY
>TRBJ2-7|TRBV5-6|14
ASTLLGAGEINEQY
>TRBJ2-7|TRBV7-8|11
ASSSPRVREQY
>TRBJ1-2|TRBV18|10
ASSPSGEEYT
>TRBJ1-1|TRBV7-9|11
ASRRTDDTEAF
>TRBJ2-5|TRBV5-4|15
ASSRPRDRGRQETQY
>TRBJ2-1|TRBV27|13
ASSLSAGSYNEQF
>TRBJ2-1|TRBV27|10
ASSPRWGLEF
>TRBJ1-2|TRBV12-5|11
ASGLGANYGYT
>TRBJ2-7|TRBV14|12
ASSPHGGKYEQY
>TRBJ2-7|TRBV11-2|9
AAGQGYEQY
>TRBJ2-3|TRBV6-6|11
ASKAGPTDTQY
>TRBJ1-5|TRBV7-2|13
ASSLGLAGNQPQH
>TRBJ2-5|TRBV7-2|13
ASSFNTGNQETQY
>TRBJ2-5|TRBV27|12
ASSPSQGQETQY
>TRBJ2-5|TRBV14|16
ASSPRLAGGPDEETQY
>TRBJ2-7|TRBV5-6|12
ASSWTGPSYEQY
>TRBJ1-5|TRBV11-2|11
ASSRTGWQPQH
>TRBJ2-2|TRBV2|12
ASSRGPNTGELF
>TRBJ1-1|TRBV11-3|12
ASSWAGRLTEAF
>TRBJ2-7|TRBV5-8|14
ASSRQKGVTYYEQY
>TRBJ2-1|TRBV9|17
ASSASGLAGRGSYNEQF
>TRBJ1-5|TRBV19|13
ASSNRDNLNQPQH
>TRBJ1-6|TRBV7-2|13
ASSLAWTGSSPLH
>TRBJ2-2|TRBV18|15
ASSPTLGGFSTGELF
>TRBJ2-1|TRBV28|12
ASKQSDSYNEQF
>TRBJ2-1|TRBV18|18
ASSPPKRGALLSSYNEQF
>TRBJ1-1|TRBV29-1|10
STGTGNTEAF
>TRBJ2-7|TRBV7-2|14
ASTPSGGPSSYEQY
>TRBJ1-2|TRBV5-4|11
ASSPGRDYGYT
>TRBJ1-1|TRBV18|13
ASSPPGLTNTEAF
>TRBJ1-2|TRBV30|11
AWSASATRGYT
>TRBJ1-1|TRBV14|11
ASSQNLGTVEE
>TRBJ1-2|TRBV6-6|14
ASSYSLINLDYGYT
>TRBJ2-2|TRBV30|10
AWGQGSGELF
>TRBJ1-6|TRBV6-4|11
ASSTGVDSPLH
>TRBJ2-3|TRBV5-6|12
ASSLGGNTDTQY
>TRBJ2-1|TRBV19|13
ASSSRSGAYNEQF
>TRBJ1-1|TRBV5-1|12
ASSFPDKNTEAF
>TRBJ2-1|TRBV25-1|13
ASSEWQLGNNEQF
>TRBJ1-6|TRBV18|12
ASSLQGNNSPLH
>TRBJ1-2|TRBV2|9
ASSPKYGYT
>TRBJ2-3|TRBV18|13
ASSPQGPSTDTQY
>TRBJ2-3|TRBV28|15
ASSTRLAGGATDTQY
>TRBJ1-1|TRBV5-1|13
ASSLAIRVNTEAF
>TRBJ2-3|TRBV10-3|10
ATRGSADTQY
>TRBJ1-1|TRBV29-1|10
SVARQGTEAF
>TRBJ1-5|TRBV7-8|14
ASSSQSARGNQPQH
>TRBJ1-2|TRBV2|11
ASRNRGLGVYT
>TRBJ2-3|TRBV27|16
ASSLNGLAGAIGDTQY